Each of the 21 T cell receptor beta chains below was sequenced from the same sample in a study of cytomegalovirus exposure and HLA in healthy donors (dated by TCRdb to the late 2010s). Library prep was done by the immunoSEQ multiplex PCR assay. For the multiplex PCR, a mixture combining 60 forward primers for TCR Vbeta segments and 13 reverse primers for TCR Jbeta segments was used. TCRdb obtained this table from immuneACCESS and retained in-frame rearrangements with V and J assigned. These tables miss some clones; where compared with another copy, unresolved V genes account for less than half of the shortfall, and the remainder is unexplained. The sample table contains some 110,000 clones; only one count was recorded for about 80% of them. The ten largest clonotypes hold roughly 8.2% of the sample. The sequenced sample consisted of PBMCs. The receptors shown here come from a man aged 35 to 55 in good health and CMV-seropositive.

The chain links TRBV27 to TRBJ2-4, with 8 bases matching TRBD2. This CDR3 is built from 12 residues. Trimming took 2 bases from V and 9 from J; bases not matched to a gene: 0. Looked up from germline, CDR1 is MNHEY and CDR2 is SMNVEV (reference sequence). CDR3 amino acids: CASSLREGIQYF. CDR3 nucleotide sequence: TGTGCCAGCAGTTTACGGGAGGGCATTCAGTACTTC.

This clone was observed a handful of times. The chain uses TRBV19 and TRBJ2-1, with TRBD2 matching over 15 bases. The CDR3 spans 18 residues. Per germline, CDR1 LNHDA and CDR2 SQIVND (reference sequence). The J segment lost 7 bases and the V segment lost 5 bases, leaving 12 bases of the junction unmatched. CDR3 residues: CASSPGLAGGTGMNEQFF. CDR3 bases: TGTGCCAGTAGTCCGGGACTAGCGGGAGGTACCGGTATGAATGAGCAGTTCTTC.

The chain carries TRBV15 and TRBJ2-7; 10 positions match TRBD1. Germline CDR1 reads LNHNV; CDR2 reads YYDKDF (reference sequence). This CDR3 is built from 17 residues. Unmatched junction bases numbered 9, after V lost 0 bases and J lost 4 bases. The chain's CDR3 is CATSRERSGTGEYEQYF. CDR3 DNA sequence: TGTGCCACCAGCAGAGAGAGGTCCGGGACAGGGGAGTACGAGCAGTACTTC.

This sequence joins TRBV5-1 and TRBJ1-1; 11 nucleotides line up with TRBD1. The germline CDR1 and CDR2 sequences are SGHRS and YFSETQ. J was trimmed by 1 base and V by 0 bases; bases with no gene match: 5. The CDR3 is made up of 17 amino acids. The CDR3 DNA is TGCGCCAGCAGCTTGGGAGGGACAGGGGGAGGGAACACTGAAGCTTTCTTT. Translated, it gives CASSLGGTGGGNTEAFF.

The chain recombines TRBV6-5 with TRBJ2-7; 13 bases are a match to TRBD2. Unmatched junction bases numbered 8, after V lost 6 bases and J lost 6 bases. The CDR3 is 15 amino acids. Germline CDR1 is MNHEY and CDR2 is SVGAGI. The CDR3: CASRPGLAGYGEQYF. The CDR3 nucleotides are TGTGCCAGCAGACCGGGACTAGCGGGATACGGCGAGCAGTACTTC.

The CDR3 DNA reads as TGTGCCAGCAGCTTAGCCGCGACTAGCGGCTCCCCCACAGATACGCAGTATTTT. Encoded protein: CASSLAATSGSPTDTQYF. The V and J genes are TRBV7-6 and TRBJ2-3; 9 nucleotides match TRBD2. This CDR3 comprises 18 residues. With 0 bases clipped from V and 2 bases from J, the junction kept 9 bases outside the gene matches. Germline CDR1 is SGHVS and CDR2 is FNYEAQ.

The CDR3 loop reads CASSEAGTGAMNTEAFF. As DNA, the CDR3 is TGTGCCAGCAGTGAAGCCGGGACAGGGGCGATGAACACTGAAGCTTTCTTT. The chain links TRBV6-1 to TRBJ1-1; 10 positions agree with TRBD1. This CDR3 contains 17 residues. The V segment lost 0 bases and the J segment 0 bases; nucleotides outside the gene matches: 4. The germline gives CDR1 MNHNS, CDR2 SASEGT.

With regard to this clone: A junction end diverges from the germline sequence, so it may reflect a read error. The chain employs TRBV7-8 and TRBJ2-6; TRBD1 matches at 10 bases. The germline V gene encodes CDR1 SGHVS and CDR2 FQNEAQ. The CDR3 runs to 18 residues. CDR3 residues: CASSLERTGGSGANGLTF. DNA of the CDR3: TGTGCCAGCAGCTTAGAACGGACAGGGGGATCTGGGGCCAACGGCCTGACTTTC.

Note on this clone: A junction end diverges from the germline sequence, so it may reflect a read error. The chain couples TRBV11-3 to TRBJ1-5; D gene ambiguous. The CDR3 spans 13 residues. Per the germline V gene, CDR1 is SGHNT and CDR2 is YENEEA. The CDR3 nucleotides are TGTGCCAGCAGCCTGGCGGGGAATCGGCCCCAGCATTTT. Amino acids: CASSLAGNRPQHF.

This clone has just one count. The rearrangement uses TRBV2 and TRBJ2-7, with 8 bases matching TRBD1. The CDR3 length is 12 residues. CDR1 and CDR2 (germline): SNHLY, FYNNEI. V lost 7 bases to trimming and J lost 5 bases; unmatched junction nucleotides: 4. DNA of the CDR3: TGTGCCAGCACCGGACAGGGCGACGAGCAGTACTTC. Protein: CASTGQGDEQYF. Together with reference TRBV2 and TRBJ2-7, the CDR3 gives the full variable domain: EPEVTQTPSHQVTQMGQEVILRCVPISNHLYFYWYRQILGQKVEFLVSFYNNEISEKSEIFDDQFSVERPDGSNFTLKIRSTKLEDSAMYFCASTGQGDEQYFGPGTRLTVT.

The chain couples TRBV9 to TRBJ2-5, with 7 bases aligning to TRBD1. Germline CDR1 reads SGDLS; CDR2 reads YYNGEE. J was trimmed by 0 bases and V by 3 bases; bases with no gene match: 11. The CDR3 covers 17 residues. The CDR3: CASSGGPGTANQETQYF. CDR3 DNA sequence: TGTGCCAGCAGCGGGGGACCCGGGACAGCAAACCAAGAGACCCAGTACTTC.

The rearrangement links TRBV11-2 to TRBJ2-2; possible D gene TRBD1, 6 bases. This CDR3 contains 13 residues. CDR1 and CDR2 from the germline V gene are SGHAT and FQNNGV. The ends were cut back, 4 bases at V and 6 bases at J, with 9 bases in the middle. CDR3: CASSSGVPGELFF. CDR3 bases: TGTGCCAGCAGCTCAGGGGTTCCCGGGGAGCTGTTTTTT.

This clone appeared a few times. This chain connects TRBV9 to TRBJ1-1; 7 positions agree with TRBD1. V shed 1 base, J shed 5 bases, and the junction held 8 bases outside the gene matches. Germline-derived CDR1 and CDR2 are SGDLS and YYNGEE. The CDR3 runs to 15 residues. The CDR3 DNA reads TGTGCCAGCAGCGTACAGGGGGTAAGCGGGACTGAAGCTTTCTTT. Amino acid sequence: CASSVQGVSGTEAFF.

CDR3: CASSRTGTAPGRNTQYF. The CDR3 DNA reads as TGTGCCAGCAGCCGGACAGGGACAGCGCCGGGACGAAATACGCAGTATTTT. V is TRBV7-9 and J is TRBJ2-3; 8 bases are shared with TRBD1. Per germline, CDR1 SEHNR and CDR2 FQNEAQ (reference sequence). The CDR3 spans 17 residues. V lost 5 bases to trimming and J lost 7 bases; unmatched junction nucleotides: 17.

The CDR3 loop reads CASSSSGTISKEQYF. The DNA of the CDR3 is TGCGCCAGCAGCTCCTCCGGGACTATAAGTAAGGAGCAGTACTTC. V usage is TRBV10-2 and J usage is TRBJ2-7; 7 bases match TRBD2. Trimming took 6 bases from V and 7 from J; bases not matched to a gene: 15. The CDR3 spans 15 residues. Germline V gene data show CDR1 as WSHSY and CDR2 as SAAADI.

The chain has TRBV6-1 and TRBJ1-2, with TRBD1 matching 11 bases. Trimming removed 2 bases from V and 4 bases from J; junction bases left unmatched: 3. CDR1 and CDR2 from the germline V gene are MNHNS and SASEGT. This CDR3 has 15 amino acids. As DNA, the CDR3 is TGTGCCAGCAGTGAACGGGACAGGGGGAGCTATGGCTACACCTTC. This gives the protein CASSERDRGSYGYTF.

The chain uses TRBV18 and TRBJ2-7; D ambiguous. There are 15 residues in the CDR3. Germline assignment: CDR1 KGHSH and CDR2 LQKENI. Trimming removed 3 bases at V and 0 bases at J, with 12 bases between. The CDR3 nucleotides read TGTGCCAGCTCACCTTCTGTGGGCAGCTCCTACGAGCAGTACTTC. This encodes CASSPSVGSSYEQYF.

This clone appeared a few times. This chain joins TRBV7-2 and TRBJ1-6, with D hard to call. The V and J ends lost 1 base and 7 bases respectively, with 8 bases between them. The CDR3 runs 14 residues. Looked up from germline, CDR1 is SGHTA and CDR2 is FQGNSA. CDR3 residues: CASSLVLRNSPLHF. In DNA, the CDR3 is TGTGCCAGCAGCTTAGTCCTGCGAAATTCACCCCTCCACTTT. The complete variable domain, with remaining parts taken from reference TRBV7-2 and TRBJ1-6, reads GAGVSQSPSNKVTEKGKDVELRCDPISGHTALYWYRQSLGQGLEFLIYFQGNSAPDKSGLPSDRFSAERTGGSVSTLTIQRTQQEDSAVYLCASSLVLRNSPLHFGNGTRLTVT.

This chain uses TRBV5-4 with TRBJ1-1; weak D call: TRBD1 (5 bases). The CDR3 loop spans 15 amino acids. Looked up from germline, CDR1 is SGHNT and CDR2 is YYREEE (reference sequence). V gave up 4 bases and J gave up 4 bases, with 17 bases separating them. The CDR3 reads CASSPGVRGGTEAFF. The DNA of the CDR3 is TGTGCCAGCAGCCCGGGGGTGCGGGGCGGCACTGAAGCTTTCTTT.

This clone showed up just a few times. No conserved phenylalanine or tryptophan ends this CDR3, so it is likely a read error. It is unclear where the CDR3 begins or ends on the DNA, so no DNA is shown, and the CDR3 is as TCRdb lists it. The V gene is TRBV11-1, the J gene TRBJ2-7; whether TRBD2, the table's D call, matches the DNA was not checked. Germline lookup yields CDR1 SGHAT and CDR2 FQDESV (reference sequence). The CDR3 is 13 residues long, counting both termini. CDR3: CASSLDVAGGLGN.

This clone counts as medium-sized. V usage is TRBV10-3 and J usage is TRBJ2-7, with D maybe TRBD1 (7 bases). The germline V and J ends were trimmed by 3 bases and 3 bases, with 15 bases remaining between them. CDR1 ENHRY and CDR2 SYGVKD come from the germline V gene. The CDR3 length is 15 residues. The CDR3 reads CAISDIQGGIYEQYF. Written as DNA, the CDR3 is TGTGCCATCAGTGATATCCAGGGGGGAATCTACGAGCAGTACTTC.